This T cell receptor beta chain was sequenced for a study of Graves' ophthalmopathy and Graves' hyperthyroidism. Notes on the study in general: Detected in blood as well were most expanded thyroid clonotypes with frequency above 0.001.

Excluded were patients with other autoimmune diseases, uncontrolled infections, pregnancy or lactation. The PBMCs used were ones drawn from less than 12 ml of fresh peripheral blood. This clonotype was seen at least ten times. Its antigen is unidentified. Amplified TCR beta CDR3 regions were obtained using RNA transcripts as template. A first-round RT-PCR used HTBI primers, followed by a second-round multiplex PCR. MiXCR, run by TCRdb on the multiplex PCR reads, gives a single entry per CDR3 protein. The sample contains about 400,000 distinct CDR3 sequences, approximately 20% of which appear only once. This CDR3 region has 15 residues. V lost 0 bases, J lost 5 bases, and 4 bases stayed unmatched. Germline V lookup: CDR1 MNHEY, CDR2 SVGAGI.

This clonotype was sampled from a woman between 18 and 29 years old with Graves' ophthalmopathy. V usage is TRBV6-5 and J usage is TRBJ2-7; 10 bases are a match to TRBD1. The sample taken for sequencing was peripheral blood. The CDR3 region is CASSYSRDRGHEQYF. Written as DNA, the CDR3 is TGTGCCAGCAGTTACTCGCGGGACAGGGGCCACGAGCAGTACTTC.